These 5 T cell receptor beta chains share one sample of origin, sequenced in a study of blood T cells in healthy people across ages (dated by TCRdb to about 2015). Library preparation was by 5' RACE. Sequenced using an Illumina HiSeq 2500. A second roughly 6 to 12 cycle PCR used a sample-barcoded 5' primer and a J-beta primer mix. TCRdb ran its own pipeline on the public reads, namely fastp trimming at Q25 and MiXCR clone calling, and kept in-frame beta chains. CDR3 protein duplicates are merged, each entry listing the most common genes and DNA. This sample is represented by 2 million or so distinct CDR3 sequences; about 50% of them were singletons. Approximately 2.1% of the sample rests with the top ten. Sequences were obtained from blood. The source of these receptors is a middle-aged woman in good health.

CDR3 DNA: TGCGCCAGCAGCCAAGATATTATAGCGGGGGGGGCGAACACCGGGGAGCTGTTTTTT. This encodes CASSQDIIAGGANTGELFF. V gene TRBV4-3 combines with J gene TRBJ2-2; 11 bases fit TRBD2. The CDR3 loop spans 19 amino acids. From germline, CDR1 is LGHNA and CDR2 YSLEER. The junction had 6 bases not matched to a gene; V was cut back by 0 bases and J by 0 bases.

The chain combines TRBV7-2 with TRBJ2-5; D is possibly TRBD1 or TRBD2 (6 bases each). Germline lookup yields CDR1 SGHTA and CDR2 FQGNSA. V was shortened by 1 base and J by 3 bases, with 12 bases between the two germline ends. The CDR3 is 15 residues long. CDR3 in DNA: TGTGCCAGCAGCTTAGGGGGGGCGATAGAAGAGACCCAGTACTTC. Amino acids: CASSLGGAIEETQYF.

There are a few counts of this clonotype. This sequence joins TRBV6-2 or TRBV6-3 and TRBJ2-1, with 7 bases fitting TRBD1. The V gene's germline CDR1 is MNHEY and CDR2 SVGEGT. This CDR3 has 16 amino acids. The J segment lost 2 bases and the V segment lost 0 bases, leaving 4 bases of the junction unmatched. The CDR3 coding sequence is TGTGCCAGCAGTTACTCCACAGGGGCCCCCTACAATGAGCAGTTCTTC. It codes for CASSYSTGAPYNEQFF.

CDR3 sequence: CASSGGGTDGYTF. The CDR3 DNA reads TGTGCCAGCAGCGGGGGAGGAACTGACGGCTACACCTTC. This chain joins TRBV5-4 and TRBJ1-2; maybe TRBD1 (5 bases). From germline, CDR1 is SGHNT and CDR2 YYREEE (reference sequence). The CDR3 length is 13 residues. V lost 4 bases, J lost 8 bases, and 15 bases lay in between.

The J gene is TRBJ1-1, the V gene TRBV28, with no clear D. The CDR3 is made up of 13 amino acids. Trimming left V 7 bases short and J 3 bases short, with 12 bases between. Germline CDR1 MDHEN, CDR2 SYDVKM. The CDR3 region is CASTPILDTEAFF. In nucleotides, the CDR3 is TGTGCCAGCACCCCAATATTGGACACTGAAGCTTTCTTT.